This T cell receptor beta chain was captured in a study of cytomegalovirus exposure and HLA in healthy donors. On the study more broadly: HLA-typed donors contributed approximately 92 million unique TCRs, which were held in an early data release. Study-level findings and limits: Later analysis revealed greater clonal expansion in HLA-associated TCR beta chains than in equally common others. The study flagged roughly 160 TCR beta chains as cytomegalovirus-associated.

Comments on this clone: Its specificity is unknown.

Amplification used 60 Vbeta primers and 13 Jbeta primers. Authors' data handling: Later, an analysis found roughly 80 million unique TCR beta chains, and 9.5 million to 12 million of these were shared. The table came from immunoSEQ multiplex PCR; TCRdb's copy has only in-frame clones and leaves some out. V and J calls and clone size are those listed in that table; D and trimming were worked out from the DNA. The sample consists of fewer than 200,000 clones, 71% of them appearing once. Germline CDR1 MNHEY, CDR2 SMNVEV (reference sequence). The V gene end was trimmed by 5 bases and the J gene end by 0 bases; junction bases not matched to a gene: 9. The length of the CDR3 is 16 residues.

V usage is TRBV27 and J usage is TRBJ2-5; the match to TRBD1 covers 7 bases. Sequenced input: PBMCs. The TCR sequence derives from a woman aged 25 to 39 in good health and CMV-seronegative. The CDR3 spells CASSRKTGRHQETQYF. CDR3 DNA: TGTGCCAGCAGTCGCAAGACAGGGAGACACCAAGAGACCCAGTACTTC.